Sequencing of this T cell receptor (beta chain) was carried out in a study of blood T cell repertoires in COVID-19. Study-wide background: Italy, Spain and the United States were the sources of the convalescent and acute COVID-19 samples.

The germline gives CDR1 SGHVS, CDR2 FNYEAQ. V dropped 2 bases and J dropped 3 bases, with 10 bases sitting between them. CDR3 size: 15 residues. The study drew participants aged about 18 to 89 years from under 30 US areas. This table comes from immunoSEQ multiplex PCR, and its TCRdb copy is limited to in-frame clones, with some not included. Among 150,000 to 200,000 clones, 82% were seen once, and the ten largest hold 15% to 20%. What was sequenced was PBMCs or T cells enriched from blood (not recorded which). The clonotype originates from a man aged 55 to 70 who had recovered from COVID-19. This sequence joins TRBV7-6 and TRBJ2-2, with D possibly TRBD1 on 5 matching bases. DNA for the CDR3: TGTGCCAGCAGCTTAAACAGGCAAGACACCGGGGAGCTGTTTTTT. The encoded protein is CASSLNRQDTGELFF.